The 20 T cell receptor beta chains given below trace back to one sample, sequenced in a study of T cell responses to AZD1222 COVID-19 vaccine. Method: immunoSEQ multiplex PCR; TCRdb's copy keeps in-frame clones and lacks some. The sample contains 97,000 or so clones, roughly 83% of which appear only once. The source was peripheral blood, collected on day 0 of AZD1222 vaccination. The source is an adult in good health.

The CDR3 DNA is TGTGCCAGCAGCTTTGACAGACTCAATGGCTACACCTTC. Protein sequence: CASSFDRLNGYTF. This chain uses TRBV4-2 with TRBJ1-2; TRBD1 is a possible D gene (5 bases). This CDR3 contains 13 residues. Trimming removed 5 bases from V and 6 bases from J, with 13 bases in between. CDR1 and CDR2 from the germline V gene are LGHNA and YNFKEQ.

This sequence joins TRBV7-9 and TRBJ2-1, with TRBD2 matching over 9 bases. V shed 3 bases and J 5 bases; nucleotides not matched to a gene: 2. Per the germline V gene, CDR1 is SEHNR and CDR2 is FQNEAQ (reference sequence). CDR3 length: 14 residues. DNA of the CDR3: TGTGCCAGCAGCTTGACTAGCGGAGACAATGAGCAGTTCTTC. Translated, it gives CASSLTSGDNEQFF.

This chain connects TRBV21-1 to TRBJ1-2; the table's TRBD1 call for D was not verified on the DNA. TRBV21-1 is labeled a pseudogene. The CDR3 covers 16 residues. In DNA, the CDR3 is TGTGCCAGCACCTTTTCGAGCCCAGGGGTAGGGGGTGGCTACACCTTC. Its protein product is CASTFSSPGVGGGYTF.

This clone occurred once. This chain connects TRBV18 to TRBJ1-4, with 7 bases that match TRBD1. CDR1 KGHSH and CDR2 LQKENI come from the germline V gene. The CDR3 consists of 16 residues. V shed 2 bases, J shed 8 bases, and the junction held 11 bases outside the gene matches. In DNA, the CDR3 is TGTGCCAGCTCACCAGTTACAGGGGTTGGAAAAGAAAAACTGTTTTTT. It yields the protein CASSPVTGVGKEKLFF.

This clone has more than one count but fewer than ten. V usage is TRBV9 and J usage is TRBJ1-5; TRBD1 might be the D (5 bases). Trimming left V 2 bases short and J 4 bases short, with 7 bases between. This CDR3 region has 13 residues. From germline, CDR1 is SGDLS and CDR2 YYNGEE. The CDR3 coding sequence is TGTGCCAGCAGCGTGGGACCTAATCAGCCCCAGCATTTT. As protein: CASSVGPNQPQHF.

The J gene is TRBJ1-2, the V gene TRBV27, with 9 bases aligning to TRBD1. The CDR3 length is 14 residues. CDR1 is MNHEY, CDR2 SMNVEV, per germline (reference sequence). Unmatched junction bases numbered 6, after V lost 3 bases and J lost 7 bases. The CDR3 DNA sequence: TGTGCCAGCAGTTTCCGGGACAGGGCTTCTGGCTACACCTTC. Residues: CASSFRDRASGYTF.

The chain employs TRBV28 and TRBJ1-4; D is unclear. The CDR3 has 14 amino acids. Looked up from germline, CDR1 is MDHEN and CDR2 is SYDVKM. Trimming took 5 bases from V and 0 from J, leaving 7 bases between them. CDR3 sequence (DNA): TGTGCCAGCAGTACAGTCTCAACTAATGAAAAACTGTTTTTT. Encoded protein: CASSTVSTNEKLFF.

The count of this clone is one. In DNA, the CDR3 is TGTGCCAGCAGTCGAGTGACACTATCTGGGGCCAACGTCCTGACTTTC. Encoded protein: CASSRVTLSGANVLTF. The V and J genes are TRBV28 and TRBJ2-6, with no clear D. Per the germline V gene, CDR1 is MDHEN and CDR2 is SYDVKM. V shed 5 bases and J shed 1 base, with 12 bases lying between them. This CDR3 region has 16 residues.

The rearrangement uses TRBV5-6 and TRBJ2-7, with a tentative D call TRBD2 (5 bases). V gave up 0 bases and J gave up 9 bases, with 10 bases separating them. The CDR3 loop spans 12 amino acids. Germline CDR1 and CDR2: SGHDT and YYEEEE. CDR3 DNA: TGTGCCAGCAGCTTGGCCTCTCTAGCGCAGTACTTC. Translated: CASSLASLAQYF.

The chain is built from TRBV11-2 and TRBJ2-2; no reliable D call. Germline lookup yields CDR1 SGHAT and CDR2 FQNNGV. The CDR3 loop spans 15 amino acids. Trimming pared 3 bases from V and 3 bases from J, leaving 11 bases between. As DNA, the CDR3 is TGTGCCAGCAGCTTTGGAACTTCCTACACCGGGGAGCTGTTTTTT. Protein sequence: CASSFGTSYTGELFF.

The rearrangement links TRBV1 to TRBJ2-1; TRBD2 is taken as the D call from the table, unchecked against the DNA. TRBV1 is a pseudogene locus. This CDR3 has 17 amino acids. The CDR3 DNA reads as TGCACCAGCAGCCAAGATCTGGAGGGACTAGCCTACAATGAGCAGTTCTTC. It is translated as CTSSQDLEGLAYNEQFF.

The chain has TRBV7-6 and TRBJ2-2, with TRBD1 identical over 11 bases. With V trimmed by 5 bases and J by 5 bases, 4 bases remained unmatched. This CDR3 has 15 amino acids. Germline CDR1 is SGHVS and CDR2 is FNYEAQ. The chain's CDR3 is CASSAGTGGTGELFF. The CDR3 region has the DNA TGTGCCAGCAGCGCGGGGACAGGGGGAACCGGGGAGCTGTTTTTT.

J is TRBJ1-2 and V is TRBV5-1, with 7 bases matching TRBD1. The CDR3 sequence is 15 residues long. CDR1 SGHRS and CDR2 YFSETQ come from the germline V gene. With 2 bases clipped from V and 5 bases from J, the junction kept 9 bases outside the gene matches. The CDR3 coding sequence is TGCGCCAGCAGCTTAGATGGGACAGTGCCTTATGGCTACACCTTC. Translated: CASSLDGTVPYGYTF.

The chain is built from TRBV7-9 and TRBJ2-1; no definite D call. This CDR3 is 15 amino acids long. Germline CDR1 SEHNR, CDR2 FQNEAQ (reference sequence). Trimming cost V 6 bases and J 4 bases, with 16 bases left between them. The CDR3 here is CASRIDTLTYNEQFF. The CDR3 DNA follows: TGTGCCAGCAGAATCGACACACTTACTTACAATGAGCAGTTCTTC.

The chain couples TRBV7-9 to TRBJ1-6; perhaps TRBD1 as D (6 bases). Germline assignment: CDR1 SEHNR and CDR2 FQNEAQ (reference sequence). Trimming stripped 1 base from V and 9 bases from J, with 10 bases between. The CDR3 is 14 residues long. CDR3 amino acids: CASSLEQGLSPLHF. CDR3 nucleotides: TGTGCCAGCAGCTTAGAACAGGGCCTTTCACCCCTCCACTTT.

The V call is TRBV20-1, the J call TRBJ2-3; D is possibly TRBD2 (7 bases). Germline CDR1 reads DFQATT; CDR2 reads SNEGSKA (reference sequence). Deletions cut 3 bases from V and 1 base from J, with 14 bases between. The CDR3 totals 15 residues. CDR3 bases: TGCAGTGCTAGTAGGGGGGGGGCCGGCACAGATACGCAGTATTTT. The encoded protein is CSASRGGAGTDTQYF.

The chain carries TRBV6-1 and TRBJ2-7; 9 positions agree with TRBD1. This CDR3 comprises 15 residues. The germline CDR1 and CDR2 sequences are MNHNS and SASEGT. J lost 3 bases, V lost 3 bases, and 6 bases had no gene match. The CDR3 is CASSETPGQGYEQYF. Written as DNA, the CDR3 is TGTGCCAGCAGTGAGACTCCGGGACAGGGCTACGAGCAGTACTTC.

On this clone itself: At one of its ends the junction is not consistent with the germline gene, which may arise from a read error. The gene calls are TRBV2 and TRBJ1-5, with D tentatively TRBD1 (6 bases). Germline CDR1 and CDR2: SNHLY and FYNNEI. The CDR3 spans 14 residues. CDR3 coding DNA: TGTGCCAGCAGCGAAGGGACAACCAATCAGCCCCAGCATTTT. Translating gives CASSEGTTNQPQHF.

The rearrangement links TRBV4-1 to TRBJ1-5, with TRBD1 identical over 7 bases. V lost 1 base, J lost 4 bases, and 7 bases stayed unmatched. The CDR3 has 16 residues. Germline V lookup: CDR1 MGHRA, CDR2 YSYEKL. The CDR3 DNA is TGCGCCAGCAGCCAAGCCCCAACAGGGGATAATCAGCCCCAGCATTTT. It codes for CASSQAPTGDNQPQHF.

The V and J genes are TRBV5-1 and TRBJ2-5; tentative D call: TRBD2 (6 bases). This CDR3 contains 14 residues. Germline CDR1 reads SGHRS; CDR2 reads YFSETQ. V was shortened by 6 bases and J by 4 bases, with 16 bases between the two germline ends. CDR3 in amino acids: CASTTGADRETQYF. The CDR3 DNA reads TGCGCCAGCACGACGGGAGCGGATAGAGAGACCCAGTACTTC.